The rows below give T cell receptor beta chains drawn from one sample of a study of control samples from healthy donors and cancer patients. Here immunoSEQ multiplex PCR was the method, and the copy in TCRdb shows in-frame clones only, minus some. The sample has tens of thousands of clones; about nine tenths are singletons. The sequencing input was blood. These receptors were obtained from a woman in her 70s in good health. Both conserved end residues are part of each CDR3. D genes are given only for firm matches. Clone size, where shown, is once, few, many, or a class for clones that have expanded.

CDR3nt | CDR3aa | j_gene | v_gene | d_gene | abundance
TGTGCCAGCAGTGAATACTACGAGCAGTACTTC | CASSEYYEQYF | TRBJ2-7 | TRBV25-1 | - | -
TGTGCCAGCAGCTTTGAGACTAGCGGGAGAGAGCAGTACTTC | CASSFETSGREQYF | TRBJ2-7 | TRBV5-4 | TRBD2 | few
TGTGCCATCGGACAGGGACCCTTGAACACTGAAGCTTTCTTT | CAIGQGPLNTEAFF | TRBJ1-1 | TRBV10-3 | TRBD1 | once
TGCGCCAGCAGCTTGGGGACAGACAGGTCGTACGAGCAGTACTTC | CASSLGTDRSYEQYF | TRBJ2-7 | TRBV5-1 | - | -
TGTGCCAGCAGCTCCTCATCCGGGCCCCGCACAGATACGCAGTATTTT | CASSSSSGPRTDTQYF | TRBJ2-3 | TRBV5-4 | - | once
TGTGCCAGTAGTCAAACCACCCTCCGGTACGGAAACACCGGGGAGCTGTTTTTT | CASSQTTLRYGNTGELFF | TRBJ2-2 | TRBV19 | - | -
TGTGCCAGTGGTCAGTTCACTGGCTCTGGGGCCAACGTCCTGACTTTC | CASGQFTGSGANVLTF | TRBJ2-6 | TRBV19 | - | -
TGTGCCAGCAGCCAAGGCCCCACCCGCACAGATACGCAGTATTTT | CASSQGPTRTDTQYF | TRBJ2-3 | TRBV3-1/TRBV3-2 | - | -
TGTGCCAGCAGCGTAGGTGTGGGACAGGGGGACCAGCCCCAGCATTTT | CASSVGVGQGDQPQHF | TRBJ1-5 | TRBV9 | TRBD1 | once
TGTGCCAGCAGTTTCGTATTTACTGAAGCTTTCTTT | CASSFVFTEAFF | TRBJ1-1 | TRBV12-3/TRBV12-4 | - | -
TGTGCTAGCAGCTTATCCCGGACTACATACAATGAGCAGTTCTTC | CASSLSRTTYNEQFF | TRBJ2-1 | TRBV7-7 | - | -
TGTGCCAGCAGTATGGACAGCCAAGAGACCCAGTACTTC | CASSMDSQETQYF | TRBJ2-5 | TRBV2 | - | few
TGTGCCAGTAGTATCACGCGATATCCTAGCACAGATACGCAGTATTTT | CASSITRYPSTDTQYF | TRBJ2-3 | TRBV19 | - | -
TGTGCCAGCAGCCCACGGGACGGCTCCTACGAGCAGTACTTC | CASSPRDGSYEQYF | TRBJ2-7 | TRBV5-4 | - | -
TGTGCCAGTAGTGTTTACAGGGGAAATCAGCCCCAGCATTTT | CASSVYRGNQPQHF | TRBJ1-5 | TRBV19 | TRBD1 | -
TGTGCCAGCAGTTTGCGGGGGGGCTTTAATGAGCAGTTCTTC | CASSLRGGFNEQFF | TRBJ2-1 | TRBV6-5 | TRBD2 | -
TGCGCCAGCAGCCAAGCGGGACTTACAGGCGGGGGGCAGTTCTTC | CASSQAGLTGGGQFF | TRBJ2-1 | TRBV4-3 | TRBD2 | -
TGTGCCAGCAGTAAACTGGGGGCCTCTGGAAACACCATATATTTT | CASSKLGASGNTIYF | TRBJ1-3 | TRBV27 | - | -
TGCGCCAGCAGCTGGGACAGGGGTCAGAGGAACACTGAAGCTTTCTTT | CASSWDRGQRNTEAFF | TRBJ1-1 | TRBV5-1 | TRBD1 | -
TGTGCCTGTTTCCGGGACAGGGGCCACGAGCAGTACTTC | CACFRDRGHEQYF | TRBJ2-7 | TRBV30 | TRBD1 | -
TGTGCCAGTAGGGGACCAGGGTACCGAGGCTACACCTTC | CASRGPGYRGYTF | TRBJ1-2 | TRBV19 | - | -
TGTGCCAGCAGCCGGGACAGCAACTATGGCTACACCTTC | CASSRDSNYGYTF | TRBJ1-2 | TRBV2 | TRBD1 | -
TGTGCCAGCAGTGAGGGACAGTCAACTAATGAAAAACTGTTTTTT | CASSEGQSTNEKLFF | TRBJ1-4 | TRBV6-1 | TRBD1 | -
TGCGCCAGCAGCTTGAACACAGGGGTAAATGAAAAACTGTTTTTT | CASSLNTGVNEKLFF | TRBJ1-4 | TRBV5-1 | TRBD1 | once
TGTGCCAGCAGCTTGGGTTCGGACACTGAAGCTTTCTTT | CASSLGSDTEAFF | TRBJ1-1 | TRBV7-2 | - | once
TGCGCCAGCACGGGGGACTCCTACGAGCAGTACTTC | CASTGDSYEQYF | TRBJ2-7 | TRBV5-1 | - | few
TGTGTCACATCAAGGGGTGGTCTCACAGATACGCAGTATTTT | CVTSRGGLTDTQYF | TRBJ2-3 | TRBV27 | - | -
TGTGCCAGCAGCCAAGAGCCATCACAGGGGAGTGGCTACACCTTC | CASSQEPSQGSGYTF | TRBJ1-2 | TRBV3-1/TRBV3-2 | TRBD1 | -
TGTGCCGCCAGGACAGGGGTGGATCAGCCCCAGCATTTT | CAARTGVDQPQHF | TRBJ1-5 | TRBV10-3 | TRBD1 | -
TGTGCCCTTGCTAGGGACGCCAATCAGCCCCAGCATTTT | CALARDANQPQHF | TRBJ1-5 | TRBV30 | - | -
TGCAGTGCTAGTACATGGGGAAAGCATCAGCCCCAGCATTTT | CSASTWGKHQPQHF | TRBJ1-5 | TRBV20-1 | - | -
TGTGCCTGGAGTGTAACGGCAGGGACCCAGTACTTC | CAWSVTAGTQYF | TRBJ2-5 | TRBV30 | - | -
TGTGCCAGTAGTATTAGCCAGCAGCAGGTGTGGGATTCACCCCTCCACTTT | CASSISQQQVWDSPLHF | TRBJ1-6 | TRBV19 | - | few
TGTGCCAGCAGCCAAGCAAAGAATGAGCAGTTCTTC | CASSQAKNEQFF | TRBJ2-1 | TRBV14 | - | few
TGTGCCAGCAGCTTTAGTAGCAATCAGCCCCAGCATTTT | CASSFSSNQPQHF | TRBJ1-5 | TRBV7-9 | - | -
TGTGCCAGCAGGGGGGAAATCGGGCTCGAGCAGTACTTC | CASRGEIGLEQYF | TRBJ2-7 | TRBV5-4 | - | once
TGTGCCAGCAGTGAGAATTTGGTCGGCCATGAGCAGTTCTTC | CASSENLVGHEQFF | TRBJ2-1 | TRBV6-4 | - | -
TGTGCCAGTTCTACCCCGGGGGGGACTAGCGGGCCCTACGAGCAGTACTTC | CASSTPGGTSGPYEQYF | TRBJ2-7 | TRBV19 | TRBD2 | -
TGCGCCAGCAGCTGGGGGACAGTCACGACTGATTCACCCCTCCACTTT | CASSWGTVTTDSPLHF | TRBJ1-6 | TRBV5-1 | TRBD1 | -
TGTGCCAGCAGTGATCAACTAGCGGGGGGGCATCGGTTCTTC | CASSDQLAGGHRFF | TRBJ2-1 | TRBV2 | TRBD2 | -
TGTGCCAGTAGTATCAACCGGGGGGCGAACTATGGCTACACCTTC | CASSINRGANYGYTF | TRBJ1-2 | TRBV19 | - | few
TGTGCCAGCAGCTTGGGCGGTGATCAGCCCCAGCATTTT | CASSLGGDQPQHF | TRBJ1-5 | TRBV7-8 | - | once
TGTGCCAGCAGTCGAGGGACGGCCACCGGGGAGCTGTTTTTT | CASSRGTATGELFF | TRBJ2-2 | TRBV6-2/TRBV6-3 | - | -
TGCGCCAGCAGTGAGCTCAACGACAGGGGGCTTAGCAATCAGCCCCAGCATTTT | CASSELNDRGLSNQPQHF | TRBJ1-5 | TRBV10-2 | TRBD1 | once
TGTGCCAGCGCCTTTAGGGGACAGGCTTATGGCTACACCTTC | CASAFRGQAYGYTF | TRBJ1-2 | TRBV27 | TRBD1 | -
TGTGCCAGCAGTGAAGGAAGCTACAGGGAAGCTTTCTTT | CASSEGSYREAFF | TRBJ1-1 | TRBV2 | - | -
TGTGCCAGTGGGACAGTAAACACTGAAGCTTTCTTT | CASGTVNTEAFF | TRBJ1-1 | TRBV19 | TRBD1 | -
TGTGCCAGCAGCCAAGATAGGGGGGCAAGGGAATACACCTTC | CASSQDRGAREYTF | TRBJ1-2 | TRBV14 | - | few